These T cell receptor beta chains were read from a single sample in a study of T cells in Graves' hyperthyroidism and ophthalmopathy. TCRdb independently ran MiXCR on the multiplex PCR reads; one entry per CDR3 protein. This table has about 350,000 distinct CDR3 sequences, roughly 13% appearing once. Sequenced sample: blood. The receptors originated from a woman aged 40 to 55 with Graves' ophthalmopathy. Both conserved end residues are part of each CDR3. Fields, in order: J gene, D gene, clone size, V gene, CDR3 DNA, CDR3 protein. D genes are given only for firm matches. Clone size is shown for a subset of rows, as once, few, many or a class of expanded clone.

>TRBJ2-3|TRBD1|many|TRBV28
TGTGCCAGCAGTTTACGGACAGGGCAGCTTAATACGCAGTATTTT
CASSLRTGQLNTQYF
>TRBJ2-5|TRBD1|NA|TRBV20-1
TGCAGTGCTAGAGATCGTCTGAGGGACAGGGGTGAGACCCAGTACTTC
CSARDRLRDRGETQYF
>TRBJ1-5|NA|many|TRBV12-5
TGTGCTAGTGGTTTGCCCACGGGGCCCCAGCATTTT
CASGLPTGPQHF
>TRBJ1-4|TRBD1|NA|TRBV29-1
TGCAGCACAAGGACAGGCGGCACTAATGAAAAACTGTTTTTT
CSTRTGGTNEKLFF
>TRBJ2-1|NA|many|TRBV27
TGTGCCAGCAGTTTAAGGGCCGGAAGCTCCTACAATGAGCAGTTCTTC
CASSLRAGSSYNEQFF
>TRBJ2-7|TRBD2|many|TRBV27
TGTGCCAGCAGTCCTAGCGGGGTACCCTACGAGCAGTACTTC
CASSPSGVPYEQYF
>TRBJ2-3|TRBD2|NA|TRBV13
TGTGCCAGCAGCGCGCGGACTAGCGGGGGCTACACAGATACGCAGTATTTT
CASSARTSGGYTDTQYF
>TRBJ2-7|TRBD2|many|TRBV7-6
TGTGCCAGCTCGACTAGCGGGAGCAGGGAGCAGTACTTC
CASSTSGSREQYF
>TRBJ2-1|NA|NA|TRBV20-1
TGCAGTGCTAGACCTCCTTACGGTACCGGGACCCCGAACTACAATGAGCAGTTCTTC
CSARPPYGTGTPNYNEQFF
>TRBJ2-1|NA|many|TRBV12-3/TRBV12-4
TGTGCCAGCAGAATTAGGAGCTCCTACAATGAGCAGTTCTTC
CASRIRSSYNEQFF
>TRBJ2-7|NA|few|TRBV19
TGTGCCAGTAGTTACCAACTACAGGGAGCCGAGCAGTACTTC
CASSYQLQGAEQYF
>TRBJ1-2|TRBD1|few|TRBV7-9
TGTGCCAGCAGCTTGACGACAGGGCTAGGCGGCTACACCTTC
CASSLTTGLGGYTF
>TRBJ1-1|NA|many|TRBV7-2
TGTGCCAGCAGCTTATTCGGGGGGGACACTGAAGCTTTCTTT
CASSLFGGDTEAFF
>TRBJ1-1|TRBD1|many|TRBV20-1
TGCAGTGCTATAACCGGGACAGGGAGGAACACTGAAGCTTTCTTT
CSAITGTGRNTEAFF
>TRBJ2-1|TRBD2|NA|TRBV28
TGTGCCAGCAGGACTAGCGGGAGGTACCATGAGCAGTTCTTC
CASRTSGRYHEQFF
>TRBJ1-3|TRBD1|NA|TRBV19
TGTGCCAGTACCCGTCAGGGGGCCAGAAACACCATATATTTT
CASTRQGARNTIYF
>TRBJ1-4|TRBD1|NA|TRBV5-1
TGCGCCAGCAACGACAGGGGGCTCCCTAATGAAAAACTGTTTTTT
CASNDRGLPNEKLFF
>TRBJ2-1|TRBD1|few|TRBV20-1
TGCAGTGCTAGAGATTTACAGGGGAGCTCCTACAATGAGCAGTTCTTC
CSARDLQGSSYNEQFF
>TRBJ1-5|TRBD1|many|TRBV19
TGTGCCAGTAACGTCCCATCGACAGGGGGCAATCAGCCCCAGCATTTT
CASNVPSTGGNQPQHF
>TRBJ2-1|NA|NA|TRBV27
TGTGCCAGCAGTTTACAGGGGTACAATGAGCAGTTCTTC
CASSLQGYNEQFF
>TRBJ2-6|NA|NA|TRBV6-5
TGTGCCAGCAGTTCCCCACCCCCGGGCCCTGGGGCCAACGTCCTGACTTTC
CASSSPPPGPGANVLTF
>TRBJ1-5|NA|few|TRBV20-1
TGCAGTGCTAGGTACAGCGGCCTCGGGCCCCAGCATTTT
CSARYSGLGPQHF
>TRBJ2-2|TRBD2|NA|TRBV28
TGTGCCAGCAGAGGAATAGCGGGACCTGCCCACCCTAACACCGGGGAGCTGTTTTTT
CASRGIAGPAHPNTGELFF
>TRBJ2-7|NA|many|TRBV28
TGTGCCAGCAGTTTCCAGGTCGGGGACTACGAGCAGTACTTC
CASSFQVGDYEQYF
>TRBJ2-2|NA|NA|TRBV5-1
TGCGCCAGCAGTCAGGGGGGACTGAGCGGCACCGGGGAGCTGTTTTTT
CASSQGGLSGTGELFF
>TRBJ2-2|NA|NA|TRBV24-1
TGTGCCACCAGTGATGTCTCCTTTTCATTGGTGGGGGGACCCGGGGAGCTGTTTTTT
CATSDVSFSLVGGPGELFF
>TRBJ2-4|TRBD1|many|TRBV28
TGTGCCAGCAGCCTCCCTCGGGGACAGGGAAACATTCAGTACTTC
CASSLPRGQGNIQYF
>TRBJ1-4|TRBD1|many|TRBV12-3/TRBV12-4
TGTGCCAGCAGTTTTCGCCGCAGGGGGGAACTGTTTTTT
CASSFRRRGELFF
>TRBJ2-2|NA|few|TRBV18
TGTGCCAGCTCACCAGGTACAGGGAGAACCGGGGAGCTGTTTTTT
CASSPGTGRTGELFF
>TRBJ1-1|NA|NA|TRBV11-2
TGTGCCAGCAGTGGGGCCGGGGTTTTTCCTGAAGCTTTCTTT
CASSGAGVFPEAFF
>TRBJ2-1|TRBD2|many|TRBV27
TGTGCCAGCACCTTACGGGGGGGGTCCTACAATGAGCAGTTCTTC
CASTLRGGSYNEQFF
>TRBJ2-3|NA|many|TRBV10-1
TGCGCCAGCAGTGATTTGTTTGGAGCCACAGATACGCAGTATTTT
CASSDLFGATDTQYF
>TRBJ1-2|TRBD1|few|TRBV2
TGTGCCAGCAGTGGGGGACAGGGGGTTTGGGGCTACACCTTC
CASSGGQGVWGYTF
>TRBJ1-2|NA|many|TRBV28
TGTGCCAGCAGTTCTCAGTTTGTCTACACCTTC
CASSSQFVYTF
>TRBJ2-3|NA|many|TRBV7-2
TGTGCCAGCAGCTTAGCTGGGCGGATAAGCACAGATACGCAGTATTTT
CASSLAGRISTDTQYF
>TRBJ2-1|NA|NA|TRBV6-1
TGTGCCAGCAGAAAGCAATCGGGTGGTGAGCAGTTCTTC
CASRKQSGGEQFF
>TRBJ1-2|NA|many|TRBV2
TGTGCCAGCATTTGGACAGCTAACTATGGCTACACCTTC
CASIWTANYGYTF
>TRBJ2-1|TRBD2|few|TRBV11-1
TGTGCCAGCAGCCCTAGACTAGCGGGAGGACCTGCCTACAATGAGCAGTTCTTC
CASSPRLAGGPAYNEQFF
>TRBJ1-1|NA|NA|TRBV5-8
TGTGCCAGCAGCGGAGGACTTTCGAGGGGAGCTTTCTTT
CASSGGLSRGAFF
>TRBJ1-2|NA|many|TRBV12-3/TRBV12-4
TGTGCCAGCACCGCGACAGAATATGGCTACACCTTC
CASTATEYGYTF
>TRBJ2-1|NA|many|TRBV28
TGTGCCAGCAGCGATCCGACAGGTCTTTCCTACAATGAGCAGTTCTTC
CASSDPTGLSYNEQFF
>TRBJ2-1|TRBD2|few|TRBV7-9
TGTGCCAGCAGCTTAGCGCTAATTAGCGGGACGAATGAGCAGTTCTTC
CASSLALISGTNEQFF
>TRBJ2-3|NA|few|TRBV30
TGTGCCTGGACCTTTGGGGATACGCAGTATTTT
CAWTFGDTQYF
>TRBJ2-1|TRBD2|NA|TRBV7-9
TGTGCCAGCAGCATGAGCGGGAGTTACCACAATGAGCAGTTCTTC
CASSMSGSYHNEQFF
>TRBJ2-1|NA|many|TRBV6-2/TRBV6-3
TGTGCCAGCAGACGGGGACTGTCCTACAATGAGCAGTTCTTC
CASRRGLSYNEQFF
>TRBJ2-7|NA|many|TRBV11-2
TGTGCCAGCAGCTTATCAGGGGAAGTCGAGCAGTACTTC
CASSLSGEVEQYF